One sample yielded the 13 T cell receptor beta chains listed below, sequenced in a study of cytomegalovirus exposure and HLA in healthy donors. In the PCR, 60 Vbeta and 13 Jbeta primers were used. Assay used: immunoSEQ multiplex PCR; TCRdb lists only in-frame clones, some missing. The data contain around 130,000 clones, about 70% of them singletons. The sample consisted of PBMCs. These receptors came from a woman aged 40-49 years in good health and CMV-seropositive.

This clone was detected only a few times. The chain has TRBV5-4 and TRBJ1-2, with 7 nucleotides matching TRBD1. J gave up 1 base and V 4 bases, and 4 bases lay outside the gene matches. CDR1 is SGHNT, CDR2 YYREEE, per germline (reference sequence). The CDR3 spans 14 residues. The CDR3 loop reads CASSLGQDNYGYTF. DNA of the CDR3: TGTGCCAGCAGCCTCGGACAGGATAACTATGGCTACACCTTC.

This clone occurred a few times. The chain links TRBV28 to TRBJ1-4; 10 bases agree with TRBD1. With V trimmed by 8 bases and J by 8 bases, 5 bases remained unmatched. This CDR3 spans 13 amino acids. Germline V gene sequence: CDR1 MDHEN, CDR2 SYDVKM. The CDR3, as DNA: TGTGCCAGCCGGGACAGGGGTTGGGAAAAACTGTTTTTT. Its translation is CASRDRGWEKLFF.

This clone was observed a few times. The V call is TRBV7-2, the J call TRBJ1-1; tentatively, D is TRBD1 (5 bases). Germline V lookup: CDR1 SGHTA, CDR2 FQGNSA. The CDR3 loop spans 14 amino acids. The germline V and J ends were trimmed by 5 bases and 1 base, with 11 bases remaining between them. The CDR3 here is CASSRQQENTEAFF. CDR3 nucleotides: TGTGCCAGCAGCCGACAACAGGAGAACACTGAAGCTTTCTTT. Full variable domain (rest looked up from reference TRBV7-2 and TRBJ1-1): GAGVSQSPSNKVTEKGKDVELRCDPISGHTALYWYRQSLGQGLEFLIYFQGNSAPDKSGLPSDRFSAERTGGSVSTLTIQRTQQEDSAVYLCASSRQQENTEAFFGQGTRLTVV.

Here the CDR3 reads CASGETGLGKLFF. The CDR3, as DNA: TGTGCCAGTGGGGAGACAGGGTTGGGAAAACTGTTTTTT. The J gene is TRBJ1-4, the V gene TRBV19; 7 nucleotides align to TRBD1. The CDR3 contains 13 residues. The V gene end was trimmed by 8 bases and the J gene end by 10 bases; junction bases not matched to a gene: 10. Germline lookup yields CDR1 LNHDA and CDR2 SQIVND (reference sequence).

This chain links TRBV7-9 with TRBJ2-1; D unresolved. The CDR3 extends over 12 amino acids. Germline V gene data show CDR1 as SEHNR and CDR2 as FQNEAQ (reference sequence). Trimming removed 1 base at V and 15 bases at J, with 13 bases between. The CDR3 DNA sequence: TGTGCCAGCAGCTTAGGTCTACCCGGTTGGTTCTTC. It encodes CASSLGLPGWFF.

The CDR3 nucleotides read TGTGCTAGTGGTTTGATGGGAGGGGGCACAGATACGCAGTATTTT. Translation gives CASGLMGGGTDTQYF. The J gene is TRBJ2-3, the V gene TRBV12-5; TRBD2 aligns across 7 bases. With 2 bases clipped from V and 1 base from J, the junction kept 3 bases outside the gene matches. This CDR3 has 15 residues. Germline V CDR1 and CDR2: LGHNT, FRNRAP.

The chain carries TRBV30 and TRBJ2-7, with D possibly being TRBD2 (6 bases). The V gene's germline CDR1 is GTSNPN and CDR2 SVGIG (reference sequence). V lost 0 bases, J lost 3 bases, and 15 bases lay in between. The CDR3 spans 15 residues. CDR3 DNA: TGTGCCTGGAGTGTAGATTTCCGGGAGAGCTACGAGCAGTACTTC. Translation: CAWSVDFRESYEQYF.

The chain combines TRBV5-1 with TRBJ1-2; 10 bases line up with TRBD1. Trimming removed 4 bases from V and 6 bases from J; junction bases left unmatched: 3. This CDR3 comprises 13 residues. Looked up from germline, CDR1 is SGHRS and CDR2 is YFSETQ. CDR3 sequence (DNA): TGCGCCAGCAGCCGGACAGGGGGGAATGGCTACACCTTC. Translation: CASSRTGGNGYTF. The full variable domain, with the rest looked up from reference TRBV5-1 and TRBJ1-2, is KAGVTQTPRYLIKTRGQQVTLSCSPISGHRSVSWYQQTPGQGLQFLFEYFSETQRNKGNFPGRFSGRQFSNSRSEMNVSTLELGDSALYLCASSRTGGNGYTFGSGTRLTVV.

This rearrangement joins TRBV5-1 to TRBJ2-7, with 7 bases aligning to TRBD1. The germline gives CDR1 SGHRS, CDR2 YFSETQ. The CDR3 is 15 residues long. The ends lost 5 bases at V and 6 bases at J; junction bases unmatched: 14. The CDR3 reads CASSERDSMFGEQYF. Here the CDR3 DNA reads TGCGCCAGCAGTGAGAGGGACAGCATGTTCGGCGAGCAGTACTTC.

Remarks on this clone: Germline and junction disagree at one end, which may indicate a read error. This chain uses TRBV19 with TRBJ1-1, with TRBD1 matching 8 bases. Germline-derived CDR1 and CDR2 are LNHDA and SQIVND (reference sequence). The CDR3 totals 15 residues. Written as DNA, the CDR3 is TGTGCCAGTAGTTCCTCCACCGGGACAGGAGCCGGAAGCTACTTT. Its protein product is CASSSSTGTGAGSYF.

The V gene is TRBV5-6, the J gene TRBJ2-5, with a possible D match to TRBD2 (6 bases). Trimming removed 4 bases from V and 5 bases from J, with 15 bases in between. The V gene's germline CDR1 is SGHDT and CDR2 YYEEEE. CDR3 length: 14 amino acids. CDR3 sequence reads: CASSRGLAEETQYF. The CDR3 nucleotides read TGTGCCAGCAGCCGGGGACTGGCCGAGGAGACCCAGTACTTC.

The gene calls are TRBV30 and TRBJ2-7, with D possibly being TRBD1 (6 bases). The V gene lost 2 bases and the J gene lost 3 bases, with 14 bases spanning the gap. Germline CDR1 GTSNPN, CDR2 SVGIG (reference sequence). The length of the CDR3 is 14 residues. The CDR3 DNA follows: TGTGCCTGGAGTAGGGCCAAGGGGGTCTACGAGCAGTACTTC. It translates to CAWSRAKGVYEQYF.

CDR3 sequence (DNA): TGTGCCAGTAGTAGAACTAGCGTCGGGGAGCTGTTTTTT. Encoded protein: CASSRTSVGELFF. V is TRBV19 and J is TRBJ2-2, with TRBD2 identical over 7 bases. CDR3 size: 13 residues. Per germline, CDR1 LNHDA and CDR2 SQIVND (reference sequence). Trimming cost V 4 bases and J 7 bases; bases outside gene matches: 3.